The 17 T cell receptor beta chains reported below all come from one sample, sequenced in a study of blood T cell repertoires in COVID-19. Clones were read by immunoSEQ multiplex PCR, and TCRdb kept only the in-frame ones, dropping some. The table shows 70,000 to 90,000 clones, with approximately 74% occurring only once. Sequencing was done on a sample of peripheral blood. The receptors originated from a human donor with acute or convalescent COVID-19. The donor label of this sample is uncertain.

The V and J genes are TRBV30 and TRBJ1-1; weak D call: TRBD1 (5 bases). Germline V lookup: CDR1 GTSNPN, CDR2 SVGIG (reference sequence). The CDR3 loop spans 13 amino acids. V dropped 7 bases and J dropped 0 bases, with 12 bases sitting between them. The CDR3 DNA is TGTGCCTTGACTGGGGCCATGAACACTGAAGCTTTCTTT. Amino acid sequence: CALTGAMNTEAFF.

The rearrangement uses TRBV28 and TRBJ1-6; 10 nucleotides align to TRBD1. The trim removed 6 bases at V and 6 bases at J, leaving 5 bases unmatched. The CDR3 has 15 residues. Per germline, CDR1 MDHEN and CDR2 SYDVKM. CDR3 amino acids: CASRGGQGRNSPLHF. CDR3 DNA sequence: TGTGCCAGCAGGGGGGGACAGGGGCGTAATTCACCCCTCCACTTT.

The chain recombines TRBV21-1 with TRBJ2-1; the table names TRBD1, a call not compared with the DNA. TRBV21-1 is described as a pseudogene. The CDR3 has 16 residues. In DNA, the CDR3 is TGTGCCAGCACCTCACAGGGGACAGGGGGCTACAATGAGCAGTTCTTC. Protein sequence: CASTSQGTGGYNEQFF.

This clone has only one observation. The rearrangement joins TRBV10-2 to TRBJ1-5, with a tentative D call TRBD1 (5 bases). This CDR3 contains 14 residues. Germline CDR1 WSHSY, CDR2 SAAADI. The V gene lost 7 bases and the J gene lost 0 bases, with 10 bases spanning the gap. The CDR3 reads CASKTEISNQPQHF. The CDR3 region has the DNA TGCGCCAGCAAGACAGAGATTAGCAATCAGCCCCAGCATTTT.

This clone was found a few times. The chain combines TRBV11-3 with TRBJ2-3; D unresolved. The V gene's germline CDR1 is SGHNT and CDR2 YENEEA. There are 15 residues in the CDR3. Trimming left V 1 base short and J 3 bases short, with 11 bases between. For the CDR3, the DNA is TGTGCCAGCAGCTTAGGAGGAGCGCATACAGATACGCAGTATTTT. Translated, it gives CASSLGGAHTDTQYF. Full variable domain (outside the CDR3, taken from reference TRBV11-3 and TRBJ2-3): EAGVVQSPRYKIIEKKQPVAFWCNPISGHNTLYWYLQNLGQGPELLIRYENEEAVDDSQLPKDRFSAERLKGVDSTLKIQPAELGDSAVYLCASSLGGAHTDTQYFGPGTRLTVL.

This sequence joins TRBV19 and TRBJ1-5; D perhaps matches TRBD1 (5 bases). The V end was cut by 5 bases, the J end by 6 bases, with 17 bases between. The CDR3 spans 15 residues. Germline lookup yields CDR1 LNHDA and CDR2 SQIVND (reference sequence). This CDR3 is CASSPPGGGSQPQHF. The DNA of the CDR3 is TGTGCCAGTAGTCCCCCAGGCGGGGGGAGTCAGCCCCAGCATTTT. The whole variable domain, filled in from reference TRBV19 and TRBJ1-5, reads DGGITQSPKYLFRKEGQNVTLSCEQNLNHDAMYWYRQDPGQGLRLIYYSQIVNDFQKGDIAEGYSVSREKKESFPLTVTSAQKNPTAFYLCASSPPGGGSQPQHFGDGTRLSIL.

J is TRBJ2-1 and V is TRBV6-6; TRBD2 matches 11 bases. This CDR3 contains 14 residues. CDR1 MNHNY and CDR2 SVGAGI come from the germline V gene (reference sequence). Losses at the gene ends were 6 bases for V and 8 bases for J; bases not matched to a gene: 6. CDR3 sequence reads: CASSSTSGGDEQFF. CDR3 DNA: TGTGCCAGCAGCTCTACTAGCGGGGGCGATGAGCAGTTCTTC.

V is TRBV10-3 and J is TRBJ1-2; 10 bases are shared with TRBD1. V shed 3 bases and J 4 bases; nucleotides not matched to a gene: 8. CDR3 size: 16 residues. The germline V gene encodes CDR1 ENHRY and CDR2 SYGVKD. CDR3 region: CAISEGGQGTSYGYTF. CDR3 in DNA: TGTGCCATCAGTGAAGGGGGACAGGGGACTTCCTATGGCTACACCTTC.

This chain uses TRBV5-6 with TRBJ2-1; 8 bases agree with TRBD2. The CDR3 spans 17 residues. V lost 2 bases and J lost 0; bases outside the gene matches: 7. From germline, CDR1 is SGHDT and CDR2 YYEEEE. CDR3 nucleotide sequence: TGTGCCAGCAGCTTCCTCCGACTAGCGAGCTCCTACAATGAGCAGTTCTTC. Its translation: CASSFLRLASSYNEQFF.

The gene calls are TRBV6-1 and TRBJ2-7; possibly TRBD1 for D (6 bases). The CDR3 runs 14 residues. Trimming removed 2 bases at V and 6 bases at J, with 14 bases between. CDR1 MNHNS and CDR2 SASEGT come from the germline V gene. CDR3 region: CASSEHSTGSEQYV. CDR3 sequence (DNA): TGTGCCAGCAGTGAACACTCGACAGGTTCCGAGCAGTACGTC.

The J gene is TRBJ1-1, the V gene TRBV6-5; D perhaps matches TRBD1 (6 bases). This CDR3 region has 12 residues. Germline CDR1 reads MNHEY; CDR2 reads SVGAGI. V shed 10 bases and J shed 3 bases, with 12 bases lying between them. The CDR3 loop reads CATNQGYTEAFF. The CDR3 DNA is TGTGCCACCAACCAGGGGTACACTGAAGCTTTCTTT.

The V call is TRBV5-6, the J call TRBJ2-7; 11 bases are a match to TRBD1. Germline lookup yields CDR1 SGHDT and CDR2 YYEEEE. Germline trimming cut 4 bases from V and 0 bases from J; bases unmatched to any gene: 3. The CDR3 is made up of 15 amino acids. The CDR3 nucleotides read TGTGCCAGCAGCGGTGGGACAGGGGGCTCCTACGAGCAGTACTTC. Its translation: CASSGGTGGSYEQYF.

The CDR3 DNA is TGTGCCAGCACCCACTCACCAGGGGGTATCGAGCAGTACGTC. Translation gives CASTHSPGGIEQYV. V and J are TRBV11-3 and TRBJ2-7; 7 nucleotides match TRBD1. Germline-derived CDR1 and CDR2 are SGHNT and YENEEA. This CDR3 spans 14 amino acids. The trim removed 7 bases at V and 6 bases at J, leaving 12 bases unmatched.

V gene TRBV7-8 combines with J gene TRBJ2-2; 8 nucleotides match TRBD1. Germline assignment: CDR1 SGHVS and CDR2 FQNEAQ. The CDR3 is made up of 16 amino acids. J gave up 1 base and V 4 bases, and 5 bases lay outside the gene matches. CDR3 sequence (DNA): TGTGCCAGCAGCTACAGACAGGGGATGAACACCGGGGAGCTGTTTTTT. Its translation is CASSYRQGMNTGELFF.

The V gene is TRBV6-5, the J gene TRBJ2-7; TRBD1 matches at 8 bases. Trimming removed 9 bases from V and 6 bases from J; junction bases left unmatched: 7. From germline, CDR1 is MNHEY and CDR2 SVGAGI. The CDR3 totals 12 residues. CDR3 loop: CARPDREGEQYV. The CDR3 bases are TGTGCCAGACCGGACAGGGAAGGCGAGCAGTACGTC.

The chain is built from TRBV6-1 and TRBJ2-7; no clear D gene. V lost 0 bases, J lost 4 bases, and 7 bases lay in between. The CDR3 totals 13 residues. Germline V gene sequence: CDR1 MNHNS, CDR2 SASEGT. The CDR3 here is CASSEAPTYEQYV. The CDR3 DNA is TGTGCCAGCAGTGAAGCCCCTACGTACGAGCAGTACGTC.

The genes are TRBV2 and TRBJ1-2; D gene uncertain. CDR1 is SNHLY, CDR2 FYNNEI, per germline. The V gene lost 2 bases and the J gene lost 5 bases, with 15 bases spanning the gap. The CDR3 contains 15 residues. The CDR3, as DNA: TGTGCCAGCAGTGAACTGGGGAGCATCCCGTATGGCTACACCTTC. This sequence encodes CASSELGSIPYGYTF.